What follows describes a single T cell receptor beta chain. The record originates from a study of cytomegalovirus exposure and HLA in healthy donors. The CDR3 runs 13 residues. V was trimmed by 5 bases and J by 3 bases, leaving 10 bases between them. Looked up from germline, CDR1 is KGHSH and CDR2 is LQKENI. It was with 60 Vbeta and 13 Jbeta primers that the PCR ran. Profiling relied on immunoSEQ multiplex PCR, and the TCRdb table lists in-frame clones only, not all of them. The repertoire holds 98,000 or so clones, with around 82% as singletons. Sequences were obtained from PBMCs. This sequence joins TRBV18 and TRBJ1-1; D gene uncertain. The receptor's source is a middle-aged woman in good health and CMV-seronegative. The CDR3 loop is CASSSVRDTEAFF. The CDR3 DNA reads TGTGCCAGCTCATCCGTGAGAGACACTGAAGCTTTCTTT.